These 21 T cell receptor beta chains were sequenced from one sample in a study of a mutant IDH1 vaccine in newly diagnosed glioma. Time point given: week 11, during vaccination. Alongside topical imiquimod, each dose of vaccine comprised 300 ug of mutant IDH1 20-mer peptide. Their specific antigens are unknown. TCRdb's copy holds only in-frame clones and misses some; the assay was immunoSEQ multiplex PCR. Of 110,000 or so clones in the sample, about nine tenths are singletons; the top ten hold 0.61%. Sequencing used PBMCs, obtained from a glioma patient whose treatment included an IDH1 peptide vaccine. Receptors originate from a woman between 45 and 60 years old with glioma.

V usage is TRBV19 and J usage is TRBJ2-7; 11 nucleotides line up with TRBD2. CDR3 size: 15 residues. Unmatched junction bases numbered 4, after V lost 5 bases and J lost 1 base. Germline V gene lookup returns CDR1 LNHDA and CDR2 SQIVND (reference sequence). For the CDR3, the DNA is TGTGCCAGTAGTTGGACTAGCGGGCCTTCCTACGAGCAGTACTTC. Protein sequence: CASSWTSGPSYEQYF.

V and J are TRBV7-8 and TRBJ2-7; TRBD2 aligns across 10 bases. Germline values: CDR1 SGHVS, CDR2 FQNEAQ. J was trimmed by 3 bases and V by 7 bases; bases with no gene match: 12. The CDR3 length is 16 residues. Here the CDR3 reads CASTPYRWTSGYEQYF. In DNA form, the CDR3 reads TGTGCCAGCACCCCTTACCGGTGGACTAGCGGCTACGAGCAGTACTTC.

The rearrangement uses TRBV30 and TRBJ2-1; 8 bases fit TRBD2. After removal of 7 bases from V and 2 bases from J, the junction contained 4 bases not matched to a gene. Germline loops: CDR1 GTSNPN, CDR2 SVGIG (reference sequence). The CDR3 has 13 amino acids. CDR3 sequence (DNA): TGTGCCTTCACTAGCGGCACCTACAATGAGCAGTTCTTC. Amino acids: CAFTSGTYNEQFF.

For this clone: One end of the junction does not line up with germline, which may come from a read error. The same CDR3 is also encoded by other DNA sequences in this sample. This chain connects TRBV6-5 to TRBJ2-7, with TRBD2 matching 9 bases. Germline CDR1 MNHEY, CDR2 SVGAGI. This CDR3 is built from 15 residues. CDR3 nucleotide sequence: TGTGCCAGCAGACCCCCCCTAGCGGGATCTTACGAGCAGTATTTC. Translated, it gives CASRPPLAGSYEQYF.

The CDR3 DNA reads as TGTGCCAGCAGGGACAGGGGCGGCACCGGGGAGCTGTTTTTT. This encodes CASRDRGGTGELFF. This chain uses TRBV2 with TRBJ2-2; 9 bases map to TRBD1. Germline CDR1 is SNHLY and CDR2 is FYNNEI. Trimming cost V 6 bases and J 4 bases; bases outside gene matches: 3. The CDR3 contains 14 residues.

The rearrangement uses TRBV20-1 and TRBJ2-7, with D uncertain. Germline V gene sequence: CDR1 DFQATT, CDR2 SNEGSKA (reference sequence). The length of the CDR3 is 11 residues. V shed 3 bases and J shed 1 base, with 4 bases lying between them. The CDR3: CSASQSYEQYF. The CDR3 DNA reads TGCAGTGCTAGCCAGTCCTACGAGCAGTACTTC.

CDR3 loop: CASSKGRDRAHQPQHF. The CDR3 DNA sequence: TGTGCCAGCAGCAAAGGCCGGGACAGGGCCCATCAGCCCCAGCATTTT. V usage is TRBV21-1 and J usage is TRBJ1-5; the tabulated D call, TRBD1, remains unverified against the DNA. TRBV21-1 is a listed pseudogene. This CDR3 is 16 amino acids long.

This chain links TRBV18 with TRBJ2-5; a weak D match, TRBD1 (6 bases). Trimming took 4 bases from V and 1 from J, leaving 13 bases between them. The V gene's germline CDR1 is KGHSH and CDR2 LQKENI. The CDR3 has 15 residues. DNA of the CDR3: TGTGCCAGCTCACTCGGGACAACCGTCCAAGAGACCCAGTACTTC. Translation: CASSLGTTVQETQYF.

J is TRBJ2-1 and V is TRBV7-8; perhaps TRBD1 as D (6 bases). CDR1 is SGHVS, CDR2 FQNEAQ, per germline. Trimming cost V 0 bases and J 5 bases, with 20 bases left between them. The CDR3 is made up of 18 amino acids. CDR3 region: CASSLALLPIEGDNEQFF. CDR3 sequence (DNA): TGTGCCAGCAGCTTAGCGCTCCTTCCCATAGAGGGGGACAATGAGCAGTTCTTC.

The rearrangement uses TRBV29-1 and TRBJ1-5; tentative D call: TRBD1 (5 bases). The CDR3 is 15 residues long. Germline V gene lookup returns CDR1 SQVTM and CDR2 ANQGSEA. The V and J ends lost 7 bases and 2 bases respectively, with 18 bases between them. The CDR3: CSARKQEGGNQPQHF. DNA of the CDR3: TGCAGCGCCCGAAAACAGGAAGGAGGCAATCAGCCCCAGCATTTT.

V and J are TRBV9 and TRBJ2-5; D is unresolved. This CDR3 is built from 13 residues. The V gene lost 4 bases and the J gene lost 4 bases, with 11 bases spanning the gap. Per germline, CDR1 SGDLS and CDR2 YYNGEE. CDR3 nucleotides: TGTGCCAGCAGCCCAATGGGCCCAGAGACCCAGTACTTC. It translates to CASSPMGPETQYF.

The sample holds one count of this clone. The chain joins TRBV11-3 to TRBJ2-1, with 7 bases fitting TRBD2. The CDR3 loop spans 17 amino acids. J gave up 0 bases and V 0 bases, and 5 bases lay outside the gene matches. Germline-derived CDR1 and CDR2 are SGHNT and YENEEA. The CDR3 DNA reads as TGTGCCAGCAGCTTAGAACGAGGCGGGAGCTCCTACAATGAGCAGTTCTTC. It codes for CASSLERGGSSYNEQFF.

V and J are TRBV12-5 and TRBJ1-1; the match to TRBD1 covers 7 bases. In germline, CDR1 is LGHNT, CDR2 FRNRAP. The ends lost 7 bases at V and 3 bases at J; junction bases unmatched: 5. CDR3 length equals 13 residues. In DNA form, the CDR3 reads TGTGCTAGTGCTATCACAGGGGACACTGAAGCTTTCTTT. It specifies CASAITGDTEAFF.

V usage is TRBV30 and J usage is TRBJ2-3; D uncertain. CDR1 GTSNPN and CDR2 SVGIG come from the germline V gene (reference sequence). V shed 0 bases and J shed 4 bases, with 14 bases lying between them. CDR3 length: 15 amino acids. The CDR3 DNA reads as TGTGCCTGGAGTGTACTCCCGAACCCCGCAGATACGCAGTATTTT. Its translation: CAWSVLPNPADTQYF.

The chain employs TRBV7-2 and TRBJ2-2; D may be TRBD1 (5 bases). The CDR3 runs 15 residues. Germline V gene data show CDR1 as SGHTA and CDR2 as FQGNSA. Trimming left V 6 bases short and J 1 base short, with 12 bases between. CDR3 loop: CASRRSTGNTGELFF. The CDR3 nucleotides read TGTGCCAGCAGGCGTTCCACAGGGAACACCGGGGAGCTGTTTTTT.

In DNA, the CDR3 is TGTGCCAGCAGTGAATTCAGTGGACGCTTGGGCTACACCTTC. Translation: CASSEFSGRLGYTF. The chain recombines TRBV6-1 with TRBJ1-2; D is uncertain. The CDR3 contains 14 residues. The germline gives CDR1 MNHNS, CDR2 SASEGT. Deletions cut 2 bases from V and 8 bases from J, with 15 bases between.

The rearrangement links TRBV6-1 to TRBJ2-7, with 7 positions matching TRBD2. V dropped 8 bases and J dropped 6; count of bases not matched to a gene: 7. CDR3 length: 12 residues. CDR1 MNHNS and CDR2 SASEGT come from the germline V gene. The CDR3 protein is CASGEGLAEQYF. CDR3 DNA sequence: TGTGCCAGCGGGGAGGGTCTTGCCGAGCAGTACTTC.

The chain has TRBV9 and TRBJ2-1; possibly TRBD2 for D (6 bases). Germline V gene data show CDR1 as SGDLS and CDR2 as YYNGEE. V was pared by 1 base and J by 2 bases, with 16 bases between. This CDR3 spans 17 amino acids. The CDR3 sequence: CASSVRHTGAAYNEQFF. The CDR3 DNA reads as TGTGCCAGCAGCGTACGTCATACGGGAGCGGCCTACAATGAGCAGTTCTTC. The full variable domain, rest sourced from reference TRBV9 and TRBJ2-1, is DSGVTQTPKHLITATGQRVTLRCSPRSGDLSVYWYQQSLDQGLQFLIQYYNGEERAKGNILERFSAQQFPDLHSELNLSSLELGDSALYFCASSVRHTGAAYNEQFFGPGTRLTVL.

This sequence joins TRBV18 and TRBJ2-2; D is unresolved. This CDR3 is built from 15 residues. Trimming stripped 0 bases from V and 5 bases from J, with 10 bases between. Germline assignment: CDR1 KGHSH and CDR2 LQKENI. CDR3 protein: CASSPPGRLTGELFF. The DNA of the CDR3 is TGTGCCAGCTCACCACCGGGCAGATTAACCGGGGAGCTGTTTTTT.

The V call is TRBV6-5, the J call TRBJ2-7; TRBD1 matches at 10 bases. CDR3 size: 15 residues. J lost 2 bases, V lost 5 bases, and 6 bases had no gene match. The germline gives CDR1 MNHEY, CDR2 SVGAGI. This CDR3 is CASSPDRGPTYEQYF. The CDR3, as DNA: TGTGCCAGCAGTCCCGACAGGGGGCCCACCTACGAGCAGTACTTC.

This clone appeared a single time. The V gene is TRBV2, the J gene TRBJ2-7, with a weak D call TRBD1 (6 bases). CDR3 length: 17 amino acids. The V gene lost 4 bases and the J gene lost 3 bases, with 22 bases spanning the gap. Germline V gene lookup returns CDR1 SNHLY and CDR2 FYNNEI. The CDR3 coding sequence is TGTGCCAGCAGTGCGACCCGCACAGGGCCTGAATACTACGAGCAGTACTTC. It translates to CASSATRTGPEYYEQYF.